This T cell receptor beta chain was identified in a study of T cell clones after liver transplantation. Whole-study context: HCV positivity affected three of eight recipients; the rest lacked autoimmune or viral indications. At least one year of complete immunosuppression withdrawal without enzymes over twice normal defined tolerance. Study-wide results and caveats: The donor-reactive repertoire was only partly measurable in a couple of subjects, lacking donor cells. Circulating graft-donor-reactive CD4 TCRbeta sequences fell significantly post-transplant in most of the 8 subjects.

This table comes from immunoSEQ multiplex PCR, and its TCRdb copy is limited to in-frame clones, with some not included. The sample contains 25,000 to 35,000 clones, around 94% of which appear only once. V was trimmed by 5 bases and J by 6 bases, leaving 9 bases between them. The germline V gene encodes CDR1 SEHNR and CDR2 FQNEAQ (reference sequence). The CDR3 spans 12 residues. As concerns this clone: Its antigen remains unknown.

The source was CD8+ T cells from blood, collected 12 months after liver transplant. The TCR originated in a human patient who received a liver transplant. Part of the T cell pool may stem from the graft donor. The V and J genes are TRBV7-9 and TRBJ2-3; a weak D match, TRBD1 (6 bases). CDR3 bases: TGTGCCAGCAGCCCAGGGGCGGATACGCAGTATTTT. This sequence encodes CASSPGADTQYF.